This passage covers 26 T cell receptor beta chains from one sample sequenced in a study of regulatory T cells in long-lasting Graves disease. Assembly of TCR beta libraries relied on iRepertoire HTBI primers together with Arm-PCR of CDR3 regions. TCRdb re-derived calls from the multiplex PCR reads in MiXCR, one entry per CDR3 protein. The table shows around 250,000 distinct CDR3 sequences, with 20% to 25% occurring only once. The time point was: newly diagnosed GD, antithyroid drugs for less than 3 months. The authors made the TCR library using RNA they extracted from PBMCs. Sequencing used peripheral blood mononuclear cells (PBMCs), obtained at new diagnosis, from a patient treated with antithyroid drugs. All receptors come from a female donor with Graves disease.

The sample holds many counts of this clonotype. The J gene is TRBJ2-3, the V gene TRBV7-2; possible D gene TRBD1, 6 bases. The V end lost 1 base, the J end lost 3 bases, and 11 bases lay between the germline ends. The CDR3 is 15 amino acids. From germline, CDR1 is SGHTA and CDR2 FQGNSA. CDR3 in amino acids: CASSLGQGMTDTQYF. The CDR3 bases are TGTGCCAGCAGCTTAGGCCAGGGGATGACAGATACGCAGTATTTT.

This clonotype came up many times. The chain joins TRBV20-1 to TRBJ1-2; 10 positions agree with TRBD1. From germline, CDR1 is DFQATT and CDR2 SNEGSKA (reference sequence). The CDR3 spans 13 residues. Trimming took 2 bases from V and 8 from J; bases not matched to a gene: 5. CDR3 coding DNA: TGCAGTGCTAGAATTGGGACAGGGGACGGCTACACCTTC. Amino acids: CSARIGTGDGYTF.

Concerning this clonotype itself: Being one base from a much bigger clone, this may be a read error. The chain employs TRBV24-1 and TRBJ2-7; 7 bases are shared with TRBD1. The CDR3 sequence is 12 residues long. The junction had 4 bases not matched to a gene; V was cut back by 9 bases and J by 3 bases. CDR1 KGHDR and CDR2 SFDVKD come from the germline V gene. The CDR3: CATSDRNYEQYF. CDR3 coding DNA: TGTGCCACCTCGGACAGGAACTACGAGCAGTACTTC.

This clonotype showed up many times. The rearrangement links TRBV7-2 to TRBJ2-7; 9 bases match TRBD1. V lost 5 bases to trimming and J lost 7 bases; unmatched junction nucleotides: 9. The germline CDR1 and CDR2 sequences are SGHTA and FQGNSA. The CDR3 is 14 residues long. The CDR3 reads CASSHRDRVSEQYF. CDR3 nucleotide sequence: TGTGCCAGCAGCCACCGGGACAGGGTCTCGGAGCAGTACTTC.

This clonotype was picked up many times. This chain connects TRBV14 to TRBJ2-7, with TRBD1 matching over 10 bases. V dropped 7 bases and J dropped 5; count of bases not matched to a gene: 8. Germline V gene sequence: CDR1 SGHDN, CDR2 FVKESK. CDR3 length: 14 amino acids. This chain's CDR3 is CASNPGQGIHEQYF. In DNA, the CDR3 is TGTGCCAGCAACCCGGGACAGGGGATCCACGAGCAGTACTTC.

There are many counts of this clonotype. This chain uses TRBV20-1 with TRBJ1-2; TRBD1 agrees at 7 bases. Trimming removed 6 bases from V and 4 bases from J; junction bases left unmatched: 8. The V gene's germline CDR1 is DFQATT and CDR2 SNEGSKA (reference sequence). CDR3 size: 13 residues. Written as DNA, the CDR3 is TGCAGTGCCGCGACAGGGAGCGGCTATGGCTACACCTTC. It codes for CSAATGSGYGYTF.

The chain carries TRBV29-1 and TRBJ1-4; D may be TRBD1 (6 bases). Trimming removed 7 bases at V and 7 bases at J, with 16 bases between. This CDR3 is built from 13 residues. Germline CDR1 SQVTM, CDR2 ANQGSEA. For the CDR3, the DNA is TGCAGCGGTAGTACAGGGCTCGGTGAAAAACTGTTTTTT. Protein: CSGSTGLGEKLFF.

This clonotype was seen ten or more times. The rearrangement uses TRBV20-1 and TRBJ1-1, with D perhaps matching TRBD1 (6 bases). Germline lookup yields CDR1 DFQATT and CDR2 SNEGSKA (reference sequence). The CDR3 runs to 14 residues. Trimming removed 1 base from V and 2 bases from J, with 11 bases in between. The CDR3 reads CSARGGGGNTEAFF. CDR3 sequence (DNA): TGCAGTGCTAGAGGAGGGGGGGGTAACACTGAAGCTTTCTTT.

This clonotype was observed at least ten times. J is TRBJ1-6 and V is TRBV12-3 or TRBV12-4; D remains unclear. This CDR3 spans 15 amino acids. V dropped 4 bases and J dropped 9 bases, with 16 bases sitting between them. CDR3 region: CASSSWQEASSPLHF. For the CDR3, the DNA is TGTGCCAGCAGTTCTTGGCAGGAGGCTAGTTCACCCCTCCACTTT.

To note about this clonotype: Being one base from a much bigger clone, this may be a read error. The V call is TRBV6-2 or TRBV6-3, the J call TRBJ1-1, with no clear D. CDR3 length: 14 residues. The germline CDR1 and CDR2 sequences are MNHEY and SVGEGT. V was clipped by 2 bases and J by 5 bases, with 12 bases between them. The CDR3 DNA follows: TGTGCCAGCAGTTACGCGGACGGGCTAACTGAAGCTTTCTTT. This gives the protein CASSYADGLTEAFF.

This clonotype appeared many times. This chain uses TRBV7-9 with TRBJ2-3; 7 nucleotides line up with TRBD2. This CDR3 has 15 residues. The germline gives CDR1 SEHNR, CDR2 FQNEAQ (reference sequence). V dropped 5 bases and J dropped 5; count of bases not matched to a gene: 10. In nucleotides, the CDR3 is TGTGCCAGCAGCCCCCATGGGGAGGGTGGAGATACGCAGTATTTT. Amino acids: CASSPHGEGGDTQYF.

J is TRBJ1-5 and V is TRBV2; D remains ambiguous. Germline V gene lookup returns CDR1 SNHLY and CDR2 FYNNEI. The CDR3 runs 13 residues. V was pared by 6 bases and J by 0 bases, with 6 bases between. The CDR3 nucleotides read TGTGCCAGCAGGCAAGATAGCAATCAGCCCCAGCATTTT. Translated: CASRQDSNQPQHF.

Comments on this clonotype: A much larger clonotype is one base distant, so this may be a read error. V gene TRBV11-2 combines with J gene TRBJ2-5; 7 positions agree with TRBD1. Germline V lookup: CDR1 SGHAT, CDR2 FQNNGV. Trimming at V came to 6 bases and at J to 4 bases, leaving 5 bases not matched to a gene. There are 13 residues in the CDR3. The CDR3 loop is CASRDRVGETQYF. The CDR3, as DNA: TGTGCCAGCAGAGACAGGGTAGGAGAGACCCAGTACTTC.

In regard to this clonotype: Just one base apart from a much larger clone, this may be a read error. The chain recombines TRBV12-3 or TRBV12-4 with TRBJ2-1; either TRBD1 or TRBD2 may fit D (6 bases each). The CDR3 has 15 amino acids. The CDR3 spells CASWRAEGGYNEQLF. CDR3 sequence (DNA): TGTGCCAGCTGGCGGGCCGAGGGGGGTTACAATGAGCAGCTCTTC.

This clonotype has at least ten counts. J is TRBJ2-5 and V is TRBV7-2, with D tentatively TRBD2 (5 bases). Trimming removed 5 bases at V and 5 bases at J, with 12 bases between. CDR1 and CDR2 from the germline V gene are SGHTA and FQGNSA. The CDR3 has 13 amino acids. The CDR3: CASSPDSWETQYF. The CDR3 DNA is TGTGCCAGCAGCCCGGACTCTTGGGAGACCCAGTACTTC.

The genes are TRBV11-1 and TRBJ2-7; perhaps D is TRBD1 or TRBD2 (5 bases each). Germline CDR1 is SGHAT and CDR2 is FQDESV (reference sequence). V was pared by 2 bases and J by 6 bases, with 11 bases between. CDR3 length: 13 amino acids. DNA for the CDR3: TGTGCCAGCAGCTTAAGCAGGGCGGGCGAGCAGTACTTC. Translating gives CASSLSRAGEQYF.

This clonotype appeared a few times. The V call is TRBV18, the J call TRBJ1-1; tentative D call: TRBD1 (5 bases). Germline CDR1 and CDR2: KGHSH and LQKENI. This CDR3 has 13 amino acids. V was shortened by 3 bases and J by 6 bases, with 11 bases between the two germline ends. CDR3 loop: CASSPQGNAEAFF. DNA for the CDR3: TGTGCCAGCTCACCCCAGGGTAACGCTGAAGCTTTCTTT. Full variable domain (outside the CDR3, taken from reference TRBV18 and TRBJ1-1): NAGVMQNPRHLVRRRGQEARLRCSPMKGHSHVYWYRQLPEEGLKFMVYLQKENIIDESGMPKERFSAEFPKEGPSILRIQQVVRGDSAAYFCASSPQGNAEAFFGQGTRLTVV.

This clonotype was detected ten times or more. The V call is TRBV6-5, the J call TRBJ1-1; no clear D. V was trimmed by 2 bases and J by 6 bases, leaving 16 bases between them. The CDR3 spans 15 residues. Germline V gene lookup returns CDR1 MNHEY and CDR2 SVGAGI. CDR3 nucleotide sequence: TGTGCCAGCAGTTACATGGGGAATTCTATCTCTGAAGCTTTCTTT. Protein product: CASSYMGNSISEAFF.

This clonotype appeared many times. This chain connects TRBV7-9 to TRBJ2-1; the match to TRBD2 covers 8 bases. The V and J ends lost 4 bases and 6 bases, in that order; junction bases with no gene match: 8. From germline, CDR1 is SEHNR and CDR2 FQNEAQ (reference sequence). The CDR3 runs to 15 residues. The CDR3 spells CASSWRAGVGNEQFF. The CDR3 coding sequence is TGTGCCAGCAGCTGGCGAGCGGGAGTCGGCAATGAGCAGTTCTTC.

This clonotype has at least ten counts. The chain employs TRBV20-1 and TRBJ2-1; D is undetermined. Trimming left V 4 bases short and J 5 bases short, with 3 bases between. CDR1 is DFQATT, CDR2 SNEGSKA, per germline (reference sequence). The CDR3 is made up of 10 amino acids. CDR3 region: CSATHNEQFF. The DNA of the CDR3 is TGCAGTGCTACCCACAATGAGCAGTTCTTC.

This clonotype was detected ten times or more. This sequence joins TRBV29-1 and TRBJ2-1; 9 bases align to TRBD2. The trim removed 0 bases at V and 7 bases at J, leaving 4 bases unmatched. The CDR3 totals 14 residues. The germline gives CDR1 SQVTM, CDR2 ANQGSEA. Here the CDR3 DNA reads TGCAGCGTTGAAGAGGGCGGGAGGGGTAATGAGCAGTTCTTC. Protein sequence: CSVEEGGRGNEQFF.

This clonotype was found a few times. A far larger clone is one base from this, pointing to a likely read error. The V call is TRBV11-1, the J call TRBJ2-3; 7 nucleotides match TRBD2. With V trimmed by 5 bases and J by 2 bases, 10 bases remained unmatched. Germline CDR1 SGHAT, CDR2 FQDESV (reference sequence). CDR3 length equals 16 residues. DNA of the CDR3: TGTGCCAGCAGCACTCTAGCGGAGGTGCCCACAGATACGCAGTATTTT. This encodes CASSTLAEVPTDTQYF.

This clonotype was observed at least ten times. The chain uses TRBV28 and TRBJ2-3, with TRBD2 as a possible D gene (6 bases). The CDR3 covers 15 residues. Germline CDR1 and CDR2: MDHEN and SYDVKM. V was pared by 5 bases and J by 4 bases, with 16 bases between. DNA of the CDR3: TGTGCCAGCAGTAGACCAACGGGGGTTGCAGATACGCAGTATTTT. As protein: CASSRPTGVADTQYF.

The chain is built from TRBV5-5 and TRBJ1-4, with 7 bases that match TRBD1. Per the germline V gene, CDR1 is SGHKS and CDR2 is YYEKEE (reference sequence). This CDR3 is built from 14 residues. With V trimmed by 4 bases and J by 5 bases, 5 bases remained unmatched. CDR3 nucleotide sequence: TGTGCCAGCAGCCGGGGACAGAAGAATGAAAAACTGTTTTTT. Its translation: CASSRGQKNEKLFF. Drawing the rest from reference TRBV5-5 and TRBJ1-4, the complete variable domain is DAGVTQSPTHLIKTRGQQVTLRCSPISGHKSVSWYQQVLGQGPQFIFQYYEKEERGRGNFPDRFSARQFPNYSSELNVNALLLGDSALYLCASSRGQKNEKLFFGSGTQLSVL.

This clonotype has at least ten counts. This chain connects TRBV6-9 to TRBJ2-5; TRBD2 matches at 7 bases. The germline V gene encodes CDR1 MNHGY and CDR2 SVAAGI. This CDR3 contains 17 residues. After removal of 3 bases from V and 0 bases from J, the junction contained 10 bases not matched to a gene. In DNA, the CDR3 is TGTGCCAGCAGTTACCGTGGGGACTACCCCTACCAAGAGACCCAGTACTTC. Its protein is CASSYRGDYPYQETQYF.

Ten or more counts support this clonotype. The gene calls are TRBV30 and TRBJ2-4; TRBD1 is a possible D gene (7 bases). The V gene's germline CDR1 is GTSNPN and CDR2 SVGIG (reference sequence). The CDR3 extends over 14 amino acids. Trimming removed 8 bases from V and 7 bases from J, with 21 bases in between. The DNA for the CDR3 is TGTGCCGGGAATCAGGGGGGCAGCGGGAACATTCAGTACTTC. It translates to CAGNQGGSGNIQYF.